This TCR beta chain is from a study of Graves' ophthalmopathy and Graves' hyperthyroidism (dated by TCRdb to the late 2010s). For context, the study as a whole: Peripheral blood samples were taken at the time of initial diagnosis, before any treatment was given. In total, 135 blood samples were TCR-sequenced: approximately 42 ophthalmopathy, about 75 hyperthyroidism and some 17 hyperthyroidism-to-ophthalmopathy patients. Following sampling, methimazole starting at 30 mg daily was administered to hyperthyroidism patients, and high-dose intravenous methylprednisolone was administered to ophthalmopathy patients. To explore V-J signatures that separate ophthalmopathy from hyperthyroidism, a discovery set of 95 to 100 patients was enrolled, consisting of 40 to 45 with ophthalmopathy and around 57 with stable hyperthyroidism. TCR beta repertoire signatures were used to distinguish Graves' ophthalmopathy from Graves' hyperthyroidism and to predict progression to ophthalmopathy. For independent validation, a separate cohort was made up of approximately 19 hyperthyroidism patients plus 17 patients who later progressed from hyperthyroidism to ophthalmopathy. In five to seven hyperthyroidism patients, T-cell repertoires of thyroid tissue and blood were compared.

The CDR3 measures 17 amino acids from cysteine to phenylalanine. Only CDR3 DNA is held: 51 bases, read in frame from base 1. The trim is 11 bases for V and 0 bases for J, with a gap of 22 bases between the germline ends. According to the germline V gene, CDR1 reads KGHDR and CDR2 reads SFDVKD. The study at large found these results: In validation, the model predicted ophthalmopathy progression with 70.59% sensitivity and 72.22% specificity; some 13 predicted patients were CT-confirmed with GO in a median of approximately 6.5 months. No statistical method was used to predetermine the sample size, and group allocation was not hidden from the investigators. Most of the expanded thyroid clonotypes with a frequency above 0.001 were also detected in blood, and it was suggested that the thyroid immune response may be reflected by blood repertoires. In cross-validation, the 13-signature model distinguished ophthalmopathy from stable hyperthyroidism with around 90% sensitivity and over 81% specificity, while in the test set the corresponding values were about 80% and 75%.

This clonotype appeared a few times. The antigen it recognizes is unknown. No much larger clone is present one base from it, and per-base qualities are unavailable. The ophthalmopathy patients had moderately to severely active disease, with a Clinical Activity Score of 3 or higher, a NOSPECS grade of 4 or higher, and a disease duration of less than 3 months. Patients were excluded if they had other autoimmune diseases, uncontrolled infections, pregnancy or lactation. Clinical symptoms, serum thyroxine, TRAb, thyroid ultrasound and orbital computed tomography were used for diagnosis. PBMCs were isolated from more than 9 ml of fresh peripheral blood by Ficoll-Paque density gradient centrifugation. Total RNA was extracted with Trizol reagent and quality-checked on an Agilent 2100 Bioanalyzer. TCR beta CDR3 regions were amplified from RNA transcripts for repertoire sequencing. The first round was an RT-PCR using HTBI primers with the Qiagen OneStep RT-PCR kit, and this first round was followed by a second-round multiplex PCR, then size selection and purification. Sequencing of the libraries was carried out on an Illumina HiSeq2000 in paired-end mode with 100 bp reads. On the authors' methods: SOAPnuke was used for read processing, and reads with adapters, uncalled bases, a mean Phred below 15, or no exact constant-primer or identifier match were discarded. COPE v1.2.5 was used to merge the high-quality paired reads. Clonotypes were defined as unique nucleotide sequences and were aligned to IMGT TRB V, D and J references using MiTCR v1.1. Only V-J combinations with frequency above 0.0001 were analysed, covering over 99% of repertoires. For each V-J combination, a TCR clonal expansion and chaos score was defined as the ratio of F50 clonal expansion to chaos observed in the TCRdist matrix. Welch's t-statistics and random forest were used to narrow the features down to 13 V-J combinations, which were then fed into a naive Bayes classifier. Thyroid-blood repertoire similarity was quantified with the Morisita-Horn index. TCRdb reworked the public reads: Q25 trimming with fastp, MiXCR clone assembly, productive beta chains retained. Entries are consolidated by CDR3 protein sequence, retaining the most common genes and DNA. What appears here as the V and J calls and clone size reflects TCRdb's work, not the paper's. The sample includes 740,000 or so distinct CDR3 sequences, with roughly two fifths observed a single time. Of the sample, 40% to 45% falls within the top ten clones.

Sequenced: peripheral blood. The sequence was obtained from an adult man with Graves' ophthalmopathy. The chain joins TRBV24-1 to TRBJ1-5; the D gene cannot be resolved reliably. CDR3 loop: CASMGFPGSYSNQPQHF. Here is the DNA: TGTGCCAGCATGGGATTCCCCGGTTCCTATAGCAATCAGCCCCAGCATTTT.